In its sample, the clone carrying this TCR beta chain was seen a few times. Antigen unknown. These data originate in a study of CD8 T cells in ankylosing spondylitis. Study-level results: What appeared characteristic of ankylosing spondylitis blood was a TCR beta motif of several highly homologous variants. There was reportedly significant enrichment of clones that were disease-linked in matched ankylosing spondylitis synovial fluid.

The germline V gene encodes CDR1 SEHNR and CDR2 FQNEAQ (reference sequence). The CDR3 totals 14 residues. Trimming left V 0 bases short and J 6 bases short, with 11 bases between. One entry per CDR3 protein, called by TCRdb with MiXCR from the 5' RACE reads. The table records about 24,000 distinct CDR3 sequences, approximately 16% of them present only once. V usage is TRBV7-9 and J usage is TRBJ1-1; the D is unclear. The clonotype comes from a male donor with ankylosing spondylitis or in good health (not recorded which). The sequenced sample was blood. CDR3 DNA: TGTGCCAGCAGCTTAGCGCTGGGTTCCCCTGAAGCTTTCTTT. Amino acids: CASSLALGSPEAFF.